The following is a T cell receptor (beta chain) sequence with its context. V was shortened by 5 bases and J by 1 base, with 8 bases between the two germline ends. The CDR3 has 13 residues. CDR1 is SGHTA, CDR2 FQGTGA, per germline. The data stem from a study of patients and donors after allogeneic stem cell transplantation. MiXCR was run by TCRdb on the RT-PCR reads, yielding one entry per CDR3 protein. Found here are some 160,000 distinct CDR3 sequences, 24% of them singletons; the top ten hold about 24%. Source material: blood, either unsorted or a sorted T cell fraction (not recorded which). The chain uses TRBV7-3 and TRBJ1-1, with no clear D. This sequence was found in a human donor who was either an allogeneic HSCT recipient or a stem cell or donor lymphocyte infusion donor (not recorded which). It is not recorded whose cells these are; they may come from a transplant donor. The CDR3 reads CASSPNGNTEAFF. The CDR3 coding sequence is TGTGCCAGCAGCCCAAACGGGAACACTGAAGCTTTCTTT. Complete variable domain (other parts from reference TRBV7-3 and TRBJ1-1): GAGVSQTPSNKVTEKGKYVELRCDPISGHTALYWYRQSLGQGPEFLIYFQGTGAADDSGLPNDRFFAVRPEGSVSTLKIQRTERGDSAVYLCASSPNGNTEAFFGQGTRLTVV.